Listed here is a single TCR beta chain. With 3 bases removed from V and 6 bases from J, the gap between germline ends came to 18 bases. This CDR3 comprises 15 residues. Germline V lookup: CDR1 SGHRS, CDR2 YFSETQ. Researchers ran the PCR with 60 Vbeta and 13 Jbeta primers. Using immunoSEQ multiplex PCR, the repertoire was profiled, and TCRdb retains in-frame clones only, with some absent. The table has 110,000 or so clones, about 64% seen once. The data were obtained in a study of cytomegalovirus exposure and HLA in healthy donors. The sample was PBMCs. This receptor was identified in a man between 18 and 35 years old in good health and CMV-seropositive. This chain joins TRBV5-1 and TRBJ1-1; tentatively, D is TRBD1 (5 bases). The CDR3 protein is CASSSFPWGRAEAFF. As DNA, the CDR3 is TGCGCCAGCAGCTCCTTTCCTTGGGGCAGGGCTGAAGCTTTCTTT.